The 23 T cell receptor beta chains given below trace back to one sample, sequenced in a study of cytomegalovirus exposure and HLA in healthy donors. Researchers ran the PCR with 60 Vbeta and 13 Jbeta primers. Repertoires were generated with immunoSEQ multiplex PCR, while TCRdb's copy carries only in-frame clones and drops some. The sample contains roughly 98,000 clones, roughly 79% of which appear only once. The source material was PBMCs. The receptor source for this set is a man in his forties in good health and CMV-seronegative.

J is TRBJ1-5 and V is TRBV19; D is ambiguous. The V and J ends lost 8 bases and 0 bases respectively, with 17 bases between them. This CDR3 has 16 amino acids. Germline V gene data show CDR1 as LNHDA and CDR2 as SQIVND (reference sequence). The CDR3 protein is CASGLRFDNSNQPQHF. Here the CDR3 DNA reads TGTGCCAGTGGTTTACGGTTCGATAATAGCAATCAGCCCCAGCATTTT. Variable domain in full (rest from reference TRBV19 and TRBJ1-5): DGGITQSPKYLFRKEGQNVTLSCEQNLNHDAMYWYRQDPGQGLRLIYYSQIVNDFQKGDIAEGYSVSREKKESFPLTVTSAQKNPTAFYLCASGLRFDNSNQPQHFGDGTRLSIL.

The chain couples TRBV23-1 to TRBJ2-5, with a weak D call TRBD1 (5 bases). The J call may be mistaken, given a closer DNA end match to TRBJ2-7. TRBV23-1 is labeled an ORF, and its function is uncertain. The CDR3 runs 16 residues. CDR3 sequence: CASSQSYQGSPYEQYF. For the CDR3, the DNA is TGCGCCAGCAGTCAATCGTATCAGGGAAGTCCGTACGAGCAGTACTTC.

The V and J genes are TRBV5-4 and TRBJ2-7; D possibly corresponds to TRBD1 (5 bases). The CDR3 contains 14 residues. The V end lost 10 bases, the J end lost 2 bases, and 19 bases lay between the germline ends. Germline loops: CDR1 SGHNT, CDR2 YYREEE (reference sequence). The CDR3 spells CASTTVGDTYEQYF. CDR3 DNA sequence: TGTGCCTCAACGACGGTAGGGGATACCTACGAGCAGTACTTC.

The chain links TRBV9 to TRBJ2-7; 8 bases are a match to TRBD2. V dropped 4 bases and J dropped 7; count of bases not matched to a gene: 13. The germline V gene has CDR1 SGDLS and CDR2 YYNGEE. There are 15 residues in the CDR3. The CDR3 nucleotides are TGTGCCAGCAGCCCTATGGGCCTTCGGGAGGGGGAGCAGTACTTC. Encoded protein: CASSPMGLREGEQYF.

The chain has TRBV4-2 and TRBJ2-7; D gene uncertain. Trimming stripped 1 base from V and 0 bases from J, with 13 bases between. CDR3 size: 16 residues. Germline V CDR1 and CDR2: LGHNA, YNFKEQ. The CDR3 nucleotides read TGTGCCAGCAGCCAAGGGGTCGGCCGGAGCTCCTACGAGCAGTACTTC. Protein product: CASSQGVGRSSYEQYF.

This chain joins TRBV10-3 and TRBJ2-1; D unclear. V lost 6 bases and J 10 bases, leaving 16 bases between the germline ends. Germline loops: CDR1 ENHRY, CDR2 SYGVKD. This CDR3 has 13 amino acids. The CDR3 nucleotides read TGTGCCATCAGCGTTGGGCTGGCTCAGGAGCAGTTCTTC. Its protein product is CAISVGLAQEQFF.

The V call is TRBV18, the J call TRBJ2-7, with D possibly matching TRBD1 (6 bases). The germline V gene has CDR1 KGHSH and CDR2 LQKENI. V lost 0 bases and J lost 4, with 19 bases in between. CDR3 length: 17 amino acids. This chain's CDR3 is CASSPPLRQGIGYEQYF. The CDR3, as DNA: TGTGCCAGCTCACCACCGTTAAGGCAGGGGATAGGGTACGAGCAGTACTTC.

Concerning this clone: An end of the junction differs from the germline gene, which may be a read error. The gene calls are TRBV7-9 and TRBJ1-2, with TRBD1 matching over 8 bases. Germline-derived CDR1 and CDR2 are SEHNR and FQNEAQ (reference sequence). The CDR3 covers 12 residues. The CDR3 coding sequence is TGTTCCAGCAACACAGGGGGGACTGGCTACACCTTC. Its translation: CSSNTGGTGYTF. The full variable domain, completed using reference TRBV7-9 and TRBJ1-2, is DTGVSQNPRHKITKRGQNVTFRCDPISEHNRLYWYRQTLGQGPEFLTYFQNEAQLEKSRLLSDRFSAERPKGSFSTLEIQRTEQGDSAMYLCSSNTGGTGYTFGSGTRLTVV.

Only one count was recorded for this clone. The gene calls are TRBV9 and TRBJ1-6, with a tentative D call TRBD1 (5 bases). With 3 bases removed from V and 7 bases from J, the gap between germline ends came to 8 bases. Germline V lookup: CDR1 SGDLS, CDR2 YYNGEE. This CDR3 has 13 residues. DNA of the CDR3: TGTGCCAGCAGCGACAGGACGAATTCACCCCTCCACTTT. Residues: CASSDRTNSPLHF.

The chain links TRBV6-1 to TRBJ1-5, with TRBD1 matching over 8 bases. Germline V gene sequence: CDR1 MNHNS, CDR2 SASEGT. This CDR3 has 17 amino acids. V lost 1 base, J lost 7 bases, and 12 bases stayed unmatched. The CDR3 reads CASSEVGRGLSRQPQHF. Written as DNA, the CDR3 is TGTGCCAGCAGTGAAGTCGGCAGGGGGCTTAGTAGACAGCCCCAGCATTTT.

The CDR3 region has the DNA TGTGCCAGCAGATCCGGGACAGCGCACCAAGAGACCCAGTACTTC. Translation: CASRSGTAHQETQYF. This rearrangement joins TRBV25-1 to TRBJ2-5, with 7 nucleotides matching TRBD1. V was pared by 6 bases and J by 0 bases, with 7 bases of the junction left unmatched. Germline V gives CDR1 MGHDK, CDR2 SYGVNS. There are 15 residues in the CDR3.

V is TRBV19 and J is TRBJ1-4; D not resolved. Looked up from germline, CDR1 is LNHDA and CDR2 is SQIVND (reference sequence). V dropped 3 bases and J dropped 5 bases, with 7 bases sitting between them. CDR3 length: 13 amino acids. For the CDR3, the DNA is TGTGCCAGTAGTATGGGAGGGAATGAAAAACTGTTTTTT. Its protein is CASSMGGNEKLFF. Drawing the rest from reference TRBV19 and TRBJ1-4, the complete variable domain is DGGITQSPKYLFRKEGQNVTLSCEQNLNHDAMYWYRQDPGQGLRLIYYSQIVNDFQKGDIAEGYSVSREKKESFPLTVTSAQKNPTAFYLCASSMGGNEKLFFGSGTQLSVL.

The chain joins TRBV18 to TRBJ1-4; a weak D match, TRBD1 (6 bases). The germline CDR1 and CDR2 sequences are KGHSH and LQKENI. The CDR3 length is 15 residues. Deletions cut 3 bases from V and 3 bases from J, with 11 bases between. CDR3 sequence (DNA): TGTGCCAGCTCACCGAGACAGGAAGCTAATGAAAAACTGTTTTTT. This sequence encodes CASSPRQEANEKLFF.

J is TRBJ2-7 and V is TRBV21-1; no check of the table's D call, TRBD1, against the DNA was made. TRBV21-1 is assigned pseudogene status. CDR3 length equals 16 residues. The CDR3 reads CASTIPRRGSAYEQYF. CDR3 coding DNA: TGTGCCAGCACCATCCCACGAAGGGGTTCAGCCTACGAGCAGTACTTC.

The CDR3 region has the DNA TGTGCCAGCAGCTTGTACAGTCCTCAAGAGACCCAGTACTTC. The encoded protein is CASSLYSPQETQYF. The chain is built from TRBV5-5 and TRBJ2-5; no firm D call. The CDR3 extends over 14 amino acids. Trimming pared 1 base from V and 2 bases from J, leaving 9 bases between. Looked up from germline, CDR1 is SGHKS and CDR2 is YYEKEE (reference sequence). The full variable domain, its missing parts supplied by reference TRBV5-5 and TRBJ2-5, is DAGVTQSPTHLIKTRGQQVTLRCSPISGHKSVSWYQQVLGQGPQFIFQYYEKEERGRGNFPDRFSARQFPNYSSELNVNALLLGDSALYLCASSLYSPQETQYFGPGTRLLVL.

The V and J genes are TRBV9 and TRBJ2-1; 10 bases fit TRBD1. Germline CDR1 is SGDLS and CDR2 is YYNGEE. The trim removed 0 bases at V and 7 bases at J, leaving 1 base unmatched. The CDR3 has 14 amino acids. The CDR3 is CASSVGDRGNEQFF. The DNA of the CDR3 is TGTGCCAGCAGCGTAGGGGACAGGGGTAATGAGCAGTTCTTC.

This rearrangement joins TRBV9 to TRBJ1-2; no clear D. V was pared by 0 bases and J by 8 bases, with 20 bases between. CDR1 and CDR2 (germline): SGDLS, YYNGEE. The CDR3 spans 16 residues. The CDR3 bases are TGTGCCAGCAGCGTAGAAAAGAGACACCCCGGGAGGGGCTACACCTTC. It encodes CASSVEKRHPGRGYTF.

The chain uses TRBV27 and TRBJ1-2, with a weak D call TRBD1 (6 bases). Germline CDR1 reads MNHEY; CDR2 reads SMNVEV (reference sequence). Trimming cost V 9 bases and J 2 bases, with 7 bases left between them. The CDR3 is 11 residues long. The CDR3 is CARGHNYGYTF. The CDR3 DNA reads TGTGCCAGGGGACACAACTATGGCTACACCTTC.

The CDR3 region has the DNA TGCGCCAGCAGCCCAACAGATGGCGGGGGGTACACAGATACGCAGTATTTT. Translation gives CASSPTDGGGYTDTQYF. V and J are TRBV4-3 and TRBJ2-3; TRBD2 agrees at 8 bases. Germline-derived CDR1 and CDR2 are LGHNA and YSLEER. The V and J ends lost 4 bases and 2 bases, in that order; junction bases with no gene match: 11. The CDR3 totals 17 residues.

The chain couples TRBV7-9 to TRBJ1-5; weak D call: TRBD1 (6 bases). Germline loops: CDR1 SEHNR, CDR2 FQNEAQ (reference sequence). With 5 bases removed from V and 14 bases from J, the gap between germline ends came to 13 bases. CDR3 size: 11 residues. Here the CDR3 reads CASSDQGREHF. The CDR3 nucleotides read TGTGCCAGCAGCGATCAGGGGCGGGAGCATTTT.

V gene TRBV18 combines with J gene TRBJ1-5, with 9 nucleotides matching TRBD1. Germline values: CDR1 KGHSH, CDR2 LQKENI. The V gene end was trimmed by 6 bases and the J gene end by 4 bases; junction bases not matched to a gene: 7. CDR3 length: 15 residues. This CDR3 reads CASSRRQGGNQPQHF. The CDR3 DNA is TGTGCCAGCTCGCGGAGACAGGGGGGTAATCAGCCCCAGCATTTT.

The chain uses TRBV2 and TRBJ2-3; TRBD2 agrees at 11 bases. The J segment lost 9 bases and the V segment lost 7 bases, leaving 9 bases of the junction unmatched. The CDR3 is 14 residues long. The germline gives CDR1 SNHLY, CDR2 FYNNEI. The CDR3 region is CASTSGRPGWTQYF. CDR3 DNA: TGTGCCAGCACTAGCGGGAGGCCAGGGTGGACGCAGTATTTT. Combining the CDR3 with reference TRBV2 and TRBJ2-3 gives the whole variable domain EPEVTQTPSHQVTQMGQEVILRCVPISNHLYFYWYRQILGQKVEFLVSFYNNEISEKSEIFDDQFSVERPDGSNFTLKIRSTKLEDSAMYFCASTSGRPGWTQYFGPGTRLTVL.

This clone was seen more than once but under ten times. V gene TRBV15 combines with J gene TRBJ1-4, with 8 nucleotides matching TRBD1. Losses at the gene ends were 0 bases for V and 11 bases for J; bases not matched to a gene: 2. This CDR3 contains 13 residues. CDR1 and CDR2 (germline): LNHNV, YYDKDF (reference sequence). The CDR3 here is CATSRDRQGKLFF. The DNA of the CDR3 is TGTGCCACCAGCAGAGATAGACAGGGGAAACTGTTTTTT. Full variable domain (rest looked up from reference TRBV15 and TRBJ1-4): DAMVIQNPRYQVTQFGKPVTLSCSQTLNHNVMYWYQQKSSQAPKLLFHYYDKDFNNEADTPDNFQSRRPNTSFCFLDIRSPGLGDTAMYLCATSRDRQGKLFFGSGTQLSVL.